This T cell receptor beta chain came from a study of blood T cell repertoires in COVID-19. Study summary: Acute-phase and convalescent COVID-19 samples originated in the United States, Italy and Spain.

The V and J ends lost 0 bases and 9 bases respectively, with 12 bases between them. The CDR3 loop spans 13 amino acids. CDR1 MNHEY and CDR2 SVGAGI come from the germline V gene. Measured with immunoSEQ multiplex PCR; TCRdb has only the in-frame clones, and not every one. This table holds 100,000 or so clones, roughly 90% found once. Sample: peripheral blood. The receptor was derived from a man between 65 and 85 years old with acute or convalescent COVID-19. The V call is TRBV6-5, the J call TRBJ2-7, with TRBD2 as a possible D gene (6 bases). CDR3 DNA: TGTGCCAGCAGTTACTCCAGTCGAGCGGGGCAGTACTTC. Protein product: CASSYSSRAGQYF.